These T cell receptor beta chains were read from a single sample in a study of spatial heterogeneity in lung cancer. TCRdb reprocessed the 5' RACE reads with MiXCR, giving one entry per CDR3 protein. Here the sample spans over 85,000 distinct CDR3 sequences, approximately 20% being singletons. Sequencing was performed on PBMCs, taken at follow-up. These receptors were obtained from a male donor with early-stage non-small cell lung cancer. The CDR3 runs from the conserved cysteine through the conserved F or W. Each record gives: V gene, J gene, CDR3 protein.

>TRBV27|TRBJ1-4
CASSSNPDSRNEKLFF
>TRBV20-1|TRBJ2-3
CSGTSGSTDTQYF
>TRBV5-6|TRBJ2-5
CASSSGLAEETQYF
>TRBV7-2|TRBJ2-4
CASSLAGNSKNIQYF
>TRBV7-9|TRBJ1-3
CASSLGQAGDTIYF
>TRBV6-2/TRBV6-3|TRBJ1-2
CASSYSGQQIYGYTF
>TRBV6-1|TRBJ1-5
CASSERGQPQHF
>TRBV20-1|TRBJ2-1
CSARKPGLAGGHEQFF
>TRBV6-2/TRBV6-3|TRBJ1-6
CASSYRGSYNSPLHF
>TRBV10-3|TRBJ2-1
CAIRGDGSYNEQFF